This TCR beta chain is from a study of cytomegalovirus exposure and HLA in healthy donors (dated by TCRdb to the late 2010s). Study-level background: In an earlier analysis of some 550 of the donors, 250 to 350 Gb of sequence data and 100 million or so unique TCR beta sequences from about 180 million T cells were reported. Besides the first cohort of roughly 640 subjects, a separate validation cohort made up of about 120 different subjects was used. Rather than using new phenotypic data, the later analysis identified candidate immune exposures from TCR beta sequences and from how often those sequences occurred across donors. In an earlier analysis of around 540 of the donors, high-throughput TCR beta sequencing was used to judge whether each TCR beta V gene segment behaved as functional or pseudogenic. The genetic ancestry cluster associated with self-reported Caucasian donors included about 84% of the roughly 400 genotyped donors. Typing coverage varied by locus: roughly 620-640 donors for A, B, C, DRB1 and DQB1; more than 500 for DQA1; nearly 610 for DPA1; fewer than 480 for DPB1. All discovery cohort repertoires had been generated using a single sequencing platform. Roughly 300 gigabases of sequencing data and approximately 93 million unique TCR sequences were included in an early release covering 550 to 800 HLA-typed donors. HLA typing included class I and class II loci at four-digit resolution. A later genetic analysis took genome-wide SNP genotypes for about three fifths of the 666 donors and used that subset as a discovery cohort. Because of strong linkage in the cohort, roughly five DR-DQ haplotypes were treated as single units for association and clustering. To predict cytomegalovirus infection status, the study brought together high-throughput TCR immunosequencing, statistical association of individual TCRs with disease status, and machine learning. The study profiled the T cell repertoires of approximately 700 subjects by immunosequencing and related them to cytomegalovirus serostatus. On average, 235,054 unique TCR beta nucleotide sequences were sequenced per donor among fewer than 500 genotyped donors of the cohort, with approximately 18% of those sequences being non-productive. In a later analysis, previously published TCR beta repertoires from several hundred donors were re-analyzed and high-resolution HLA genotyping was added so that TCR occurrence patterns could be studied. Alongside the repertoire data, information on donor age, sex, ethnicity and CMV serostatus was compiled. The study aimed to test whether signatures of past pathogen exposure could be identified by cataloging public T cell receptors.

Points the paper makes about the study in general: A later analysis associated about 16,000 TCR beta sequences with specific HLA alleles at a false discovery rate of 0.05. An earlier analysis of 450 to 750 of the donors showed that most TCR beta V segments appeared in productive rearrangements either about 87% or about 30% of the time, which broadly matched IMGT annotations. Some IMGT-functional V segments, including TRBV6-2 and TRBV6-3, could not be distinguished by the 87-base-pair reads and were therefore excluded. According to a later genetic analysis, donors in an Asian-associated ancestry cluster had fewer N-insertions in productive TCRs than the approximately 650-donor mean. An association between a missense DCLRE1C variant and V-gene and J-gene trimming of TCR beta chains was found in a later genetic analysis and replicated in an independent cohort. Most TCR sequences were observed very rarely across donors, whereas some public TCRs were present in many individuals. A further reported finding was that TCR beta sequences accurately predicted the HLA-A and HLA-B alleles for most subjects in the first cohort. A few of the identified cytomegalovirus-associated TCR beta chains were confirmed in vitro to be specific for cytomegalovirus antigens. In a later analysis, HLA-associated TCR beta chains were found to be more clonally expanded and to have lower generation probabilities than equally common non-associated chains. Presence/absence analyses assumed roughly uniform sequencing depth across donors, an assumption that may not hold. In both the original and validation cohorts, the classifier was reported to diagnose cytomegalovirus status with high specificity and sensitivity. In the study, 150 to 200 TCR beta chains were listed as associated with cytomegalovirus. Only TCR beta chains were sequenced in this cohort, and the absence of alpha or paired-chain data limited detectable features. The only immune exposure information available for the cohort was CMV serostatus. The authors suggested that the approach could potentially be generalized to other disease states and immunological phenotypes. Because HLA typing was missing for some donors at each locus, association tests included only the typed subset. In a later analysis, several top co-occurrence clusters were reported to appear linked to parvovirus B19, influenza, CMV and Epstein-Barr virus. In a later analysis, TCR association rates were found to vary across HLA loci, with the most associated TCRs seen for DRB1 alleles and the fewest for HLA-C alleles. According to a later analysis, most CMV-associated TCR beta chains appeared to be HLA-restricted, and the HLA associations seemed to be driven largely by CMV exposure. A group of highly shared sequence variants was considered likely to be a technical artifact of the sequencing pipeline. Linkage disequilibrium might explain the correlated functional status among segregating V segments, but an unknown experimental factor could not be excluded. Because counts were too low, about 17 rarely observed V segments, including chromosome 9 orphons, were excluded from the earlier analysis of 587 of the donors. When HLA alleles, especially DR and DQ, strongly co-occurred, attributing TCR associations to individual alleles was difficult.

The germline V gene yields MNHNS for CDR1 and SASEGT for CDR2. The CDR3, from cysteine to phenylalanine, totals 15 residues. The retained sequence is limited to the CDR3, 45 bases, with the frame set at the first base. Between the V and J ends, shortened by 0 bases and 4 bases respectively, the junction contains 10 bases. Receptor amplification or capture employed the immunoSEQ multiplex PCR assay. For the multiplex PCR, a mixture combining 60 forward primers for TCR Vbeta segments and 13 reverse primers for TCR Jbeta segments was used. Amplification of the CDR3 region of rearranged TCR beta genes was performed with a multiplex PCR assay on genomic DNA. On the Illumina HiSeq System, the amplified TCR beta libraries were sequenced as 87-base-pair reads. For the original study's pipeline: A later analysis counted some 80 million unique TCR beta chains across the roughly 700 repertoires, and roughly 9.9 million of these chains were shared by at least two donors. Raw reads were error-corrected and collapsed into unique sequences by a nearest-neighbor algorithm in which closely related sequences were merged to remove PCR and sequencing errors. Alignment of CDR3 sequences to IMGT reference sequences was used to assign V, D and J gene segments. For a sequence to be retained, a match of at least six nucleotides to both a V gene segment and a J gene segment was required. A rearrangement counted as productive if the CDR3 had no stop codons and remained in frame with V and J, and every other rearrangement counted as non-productive. Following IMGT convention, CDR3 was defined as the stretch from the second conserved V-encoded cysteine to the conserved J-encoded phenylalanine. Sequences without an unambiguous match to a single V gene segment were excluded from the earlier analysis of 450 to 650 of the donors. An earlier analysis of 587 of the donors called V segments functional above 56.7% productive rearrangements and segregating when the between-donor standard deviation exceeded 5%. A statistical classification framework was built to diagnose cytomegalovirus status from the catalog of TCR beta chain sequences. A later analysis assigned V and J genes by comparing TCR nucleotide sequences with IMGT/GENE-DB human TR gene sequences. A later analysis assigned CDR3 sequences and most-parsimonious VDJ recombination scenarios with the TCRdist pipeline. In a later analysis, each TCR beta chain was defined by its CDR3 amino acid sequence together with its V-gene family, and reads lacking a unique V-gene family were excluded. A later analysis removed 500 to 600 highly shared, low-generation-probability nucleotide sequences to deal with suspected cross-contamination and a sequencing artifact. In a later analysis, a clonal expansion index was calculated for each public chain from normalized within-repertoire ranks of inferred template counts. In a later analysis, generation probabilities were computed with a VDJ recombination model fitted to out-of-frame rearrangements, and the resulting probabilities were checked against IGoR. In a later analysis, hypergeometric tests were used to score TCR-TCR, TCR-HLA and TCR-CMV co-occurrence, with a repertoire-size bias correction applied to TCR pairs. False discovery rates were estimated in a later analysis by permuting HLA or CMV assignments 20 times. A later analysis grouped co-occurring TCRs with DBSCAN, adding TCRdist sequence similarity when clustering within HLA-allele-positive subsets. Co-occurrence clustering excluded repertoires with fewer than 30,000 or more than 120,000 public chains, plus five with anomalous nucleotide sharing. TCRdb carries this immuneACCESS record with in-frame sequences only. Its versions omit some clonotypes, under half of them owing to an unresolved V gene in the studies checked, with the rest unexplained. V and J calls and clone size are copied from that table; D and trimming were computed from the DNA. Within this sample are over 150,000 clones, with approximately 85% of them counted one time only. The top ten clonotypes cover 5.5% to 7.5% of the sample.

The cohort was made up of about 670 healthy bone marrow donors. Cohort members were all nominally healthy when sampled, although unrecorded immune exposures were likely present. The donor tested CMV seropositive and was one of the 289 seropositive cohort members. A peripheral blood sample was collected from each donor, and TCR beta sequencing was performed on peripheral blood mononuclear cells. The Qiagen DNeasy Blood Extraction Kit was used to extract genomic DNA from the blood cell samples. This clone was observed a handful of times. Its antigen remains undetermined. Nothing much larger sits one base from this clone, and base qualities are not available.

The chain employs TRBV6-1 and TRBJ1-5; TRBD1 is perhaps the D gene, given 5 matching bases. Sequenced input: PBMCs. The clonotype was recovered from a woman aged 45-59 years in good health and CMV-seropositive. The DNA sequence is TGTGCCAGCAGTGAAGCCCGGGGGAGGAATCAGCCCCAGCATTTT. Translated, this gives CASSEARGRNQPQHF.